This T cell receptor beta chain was found in a study of shared clonotypes between healthy human individuals. General study points: Large sequencing depth failed to make sorted-subset sequencing complete, rarefaction showed.

The V and J ends lost 4 bases and 4 bases, in that order; junction bases with no gene match: 7. From germline, CDR1 is MDHEN and CDR2 SYDVKM. This CDR3 has 16 residues. Positively selected for CCR7, the CD45RO-negative cells used as naive CD8 cells excluded terminally differentiated effector memory CD45RA+ cells. This clone occurred once. Its antigen is as yet unknown. A 200 ng quantity of DNA, 25,000 to 30,000 T cell genomes, went into the sorted-subset replicate PCRs. Method: immunoSEQ multiplex PCR; TCRdb's copy keeps in-frame clones and lacks some. The data contain 450,000 to 700,000 clones, just under 97% of them singletons.

Sequenced input: naive CD8+ T cells sorted from blood. The clonotype comes from a woman aged 25 to 39 in good health. This chain joins TRBV28 and TRBJ1-3; 10 bases line up with TRBD1. The CDR3, as DNA: TGTGCCAGCAGTTCATGGGACAGGGGACGGGGAAACACCATATATTTT. This encodes CASSSWDRGRGNTIYF.